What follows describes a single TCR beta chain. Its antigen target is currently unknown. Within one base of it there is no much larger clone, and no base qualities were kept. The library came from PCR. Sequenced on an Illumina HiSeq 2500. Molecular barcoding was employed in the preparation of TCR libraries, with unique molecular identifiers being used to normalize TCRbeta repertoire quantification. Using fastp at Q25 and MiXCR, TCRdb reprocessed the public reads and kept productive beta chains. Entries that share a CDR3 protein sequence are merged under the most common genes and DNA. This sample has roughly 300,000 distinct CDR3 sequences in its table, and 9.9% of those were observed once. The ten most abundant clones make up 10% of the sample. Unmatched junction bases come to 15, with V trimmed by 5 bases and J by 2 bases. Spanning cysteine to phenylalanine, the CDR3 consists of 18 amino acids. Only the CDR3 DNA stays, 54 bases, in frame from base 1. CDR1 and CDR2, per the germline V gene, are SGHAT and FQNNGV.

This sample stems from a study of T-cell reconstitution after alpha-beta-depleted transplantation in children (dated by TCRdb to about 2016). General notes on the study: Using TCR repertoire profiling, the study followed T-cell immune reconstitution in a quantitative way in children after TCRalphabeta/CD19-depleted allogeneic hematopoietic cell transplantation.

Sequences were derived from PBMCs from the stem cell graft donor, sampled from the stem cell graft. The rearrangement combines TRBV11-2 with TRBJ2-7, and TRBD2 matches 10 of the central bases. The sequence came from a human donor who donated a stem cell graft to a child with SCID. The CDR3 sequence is CASSPRIVAGGPTYEQYF. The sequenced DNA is TGTGCCAGCAGCCCACGTATTGTAGCGGGGGGCCCTACCTACGAGCAGTACTTC.